This entry describes one TCR beta chain. What it recognizes is unknown. The record originates from a study of T cells in Graves' hyperthyroidism and ophthalmopathy. Study-level background: Peripheral blood draws took place at initial diagnosis, ahead of any treatment. Study findings and constraints: Expanded thyroid clonotypes (above 0.001) were mostly also found in blood. Model predictions of ophthalmopathy came a median about six months before onset.

The CDR3 spans 19 residues. V was pared by 3 bases and J by 4 bases, with 18 bases of the junction left unmatched. It was 8 to 10 ml of fresh peripheral blood that supplied the PBMCs. Template material for amplifying TCR beta CDR3 regions consisted of RNA transcripts. RT-PCR in the first round (using the HTBI primer set) targeted the TCR CDR3. TCRdb ran MiXCR on the multiplex PCR reads and lists one entry per CDR3 protein. The sample contains some 700,000 distinct CDR3 sequences, around 15% of which appear only once. The TCR comes from a man between 45 and 60 years old with Graves' hyperthyroidism. The sample taken for sequencing was blood. The chain links TRBV12-3 or TRBV12-4 to TRBJ2-5; 9 bases line up with TRBD2. The chain's CDR3 is CASSLMRLVRGRVRETQYF. CDR3 DNA sequence: TGTGCCAGCAGTTTGATGAGGCTTGTGCGCGGGAGGGTGAGAGAGACCCAGTACTTC.